The T cell receptor (beta chain) described here comes from a study of control samples from healthy donors and cancer patients. There are 13 residues in the CDR3. Trimming left V 5 bases short and J 4 bases short, with 11 bases between. In germline, CDR1 is SGHTA, CDR2 FQGTGA. Produced via immunoSEQ multiplex PCR; TCRdb's table is partial and in-frame only. The sample has under 80,000 clones; approximately 87% are singletons. This clone has only a few counts. The receptor was derived from a man aged 50 to 59 in good health. The material sequenced was blood. The rearrangement uses TRBV7-3 and TRBJ1-2, with D possibly matching TRBD1 (6 bases). CDR3 sequence: CASSRGGGYGYTF. The DNA of the CDR3 is TGTGCCAGCAGCCGGGGAGGGGGCTATGGCTACACCTTC. The complete variable domain, with remaining parts taken from reference TRBV7-3 and TRBJ1-2, reads GAGVSQTPSNKVTEKGKYVELRCDPISGHTALYWYRQSLGQGPEFLIYFQGTGAADDSGLPNDRFFAVRPEGSVSTLKIQRTERGDSAVYLCASSRGGGYGYTFGSGTRLTVV.